This T cell receptor beta chain is drawn from a study of cytomegalovirus exposure and HLA in healthy donors. A multiplex PCR was run with 60 Vbeta primers and 13 Jbeta primers. The method was immunoSEQ multiplex PCR; TCRdb's version includes in-frame clones alone and lacks a portion of them. Of around 300,000 clones in the sample, just under 85% were seen once. This clonotype originated in a middle-aged woman in good health and CMV-seropositive. The sample taken for sequencing was PBMCs.

The CDR3 sequence: CASSSYRDPGGYTF. DNA for the CDR3: TGTGCCAGCAGCTCCTACAGGGATCCGGGGGGCTACACCTTC. The chain carries TRBV5-4 and TRBJ1-2, with D possibly being TRBD1 (6 bases). Germline V gene lookup returns CDR1 SGHNT and CDR2 YYREEE (reference sequence). V dropped 3 bases and J dropped 8 bases, with 17 bases sitting between them. The CDR3 totals 14 residues.